The 26 T cell receptor beta chains reported below all come from one sample, sequenced in a study of cytomegalovirus exposure and HLA in healthy donors. Primers for the PCR totalled 60 Vbeta and 13 Jbeta. Profiled with immunoSEQ multiplex PCR; TCRdb holds only in-frame clones, not every one. The sample consists of some 110,000 clones, over 60% of them appearing once. Sample: PBMCs. These TCRs come from a man younger than 45 in good health and CMV-seropositive.

This clone was detected a few times. The chain couples TRBV5-1 to TRBJ2-1, with 7 nucleotides matching TRBD1. The ends lost 4 bases at V and 4 bases at J; junction bases unmatched: 8. This CDR3 is built from 15 residues. CDR1 SGHRS and CDR2 YFSETQ come from the germline V gene. Here the CDR3 reads CASSVTGSKYNEQFF. CDR3 coding DNA: TGCGCCAGCAGCGTGACAGGGTCCAAGTACAATGAGCAGTTCTTC.

This clone was counted ten times or more. The rearrangement uses TRBV2 and TRBJ1-2, with D unresolved. In germline, CDR1 is SNHLY, CDR2 FYNNEI. V lost 4 bases and J lost 2, with 11 bases in between. The CDR3 length is 14 residues. The CDR3: CASSAGSPNYGYTF. CDR3 bases: TGTGCCAGCAGTGCCGGGTCACCCAACTATGGCTACACCTTC. Full variable domain (outside the CDR3, taken from reference TRBV2 and TRBJ1-2): EPEVTQTPSHQVTQMGQEVILRCVPISNHLYFYWYRQILGQKVEFLVSFYNNEISEKSEIFDDQFSVERPDGSNFTLKIRSTKLEDSAMYFCASSAGSPNYGYTFGSGTRLTVV.

The rearrangement links TRBV4-1 to TRBJ1-1, with D unclear. Deletions cut 0 bases from V and 7 bases from J, with 12 bases between. Germline assignment: CDR1 MGHRA and CDR2 YSYEKL. CDR3 size: 14 residues. In DNA form, the CDR3 reads TGCGCCAGCAGCCAAGAAAGCCAAAGGAGTGAAGCTTTCTTT. Protein sequence: CASSQESQRSEAFF.

In the case of this clone: At one boundary the junction diverges from the germline segment, which might be a read error. The chain links TRBV7-3 to TRBJ1-6, with D tentatively TRBD1 (6 bases). This CDR3 has 17 residues. From germline, CDR1 is SGHTA and CDR2 FQGTGA. DNA for the CDR3: TGTTCCAGCAGCTTAACGGGGGGGCGGACAAATAATTCACCCCTCCACTTT. Translated: CSSSLTGGRTNNSPLHF.

The rearrangement links TRBV7-5 to TRBJ1-5. TRBV7-5 is a documented pseudogene. The CDR3 contains 16 residues. DNA of the CDR3: TGTGTCAGAAGCTTAGTTACTGTTGGTAGCAATCAGCCCCAGCATTTT. Protein sequence: CVRSLVTVGSNQPQHF.

The chain has TRBV7-2 and TRBJ2-1, with D unclear. In germline, CDR1 is SGHTA, CDR2 FQGNSA. The CDR3 consists of 15 residues. V was pared by 1 base and J by 0 bases, with 7 bases between. The CDR3 nucleotides are TGTGCCAGCAGCTTAGGTCTACTCTCCTACAATGAGCAGTTCTTC. Encoded protein: CASSLGLLSYNEQFF. Based on the CDR3 plus reference TRBV7-2 and TRBJ2-1, the full variable domain is GAGVSQSPSNKVTEKGKDVELRCDPISGHTALYWYRQSLGQGLEFLIYFQGNSAPDKSGLPSDRFSAERTGGSVSTLTIQRTQQEDSAVYLCASSLGLLSYNEQFFGPGTRLTVL.

The V gene is TRBV5-6, the J gene TRBJ1-2; possibly TRBD1 for D (5 bases). This CDR3 region has 14 residues. The ends were cut back, 3 bases at V and 4 bases at J, with 13 bases in the middle. In germline, CDR1 is SGHDT, CDR2 YYEEEE. The CDR3 sequence is CASSSLQGLYGYTF. The DNA of the CDR3 is TGTGCCAGCAGCTCCCTCCAGGGACTCTATGGCTACACCTTC.

The chain links TRBV29-1 to TRBJ1-5; D is undetermined. Trimming cost V 4 bases and J 3 bases, with 10 bases left between them. Germline assignment: CDR1 SQVTM and CDR2 ANQGSEA. The CDR3 is 13 residues long. CDR3 region: CSVGKGVNQPQHF. CDR3 nucleotides: TGCAGCGTTGGGAAGGGAGTCAATCAGCCCCAGCATTTT.

This clone was seen more than once but under ten times. The chain uses TRBV27 and TRBJ1-6, with 8 bases matching TRBD1. Trimming at V came to 1 base and at J to 7 bases, leaving 6 bases not matched to a gene. Germline assignment: CDR1 MNHEY and CDR2 SMNVEV (reference sequence). The CDR3 loop spans 16 amino acids. CDR3 DNA: TGTGCCAGCAGTTTATATACGGGACAGGTGAATTCACCCCTCCACTTT. This gives the protein CASSLYTGQVNSPLHF.

The chain is built from TRBV4-2 and TRBJ2-7, with 7 bases identical to TRBD1. Per germline, CDR1 LGHNA and CDR2 YNFKEQ. This CDR3 has 15 amino acids. The trim removed 5 bases at V and 5 bases at J, leaving 12 bases unmatched. CDR3 loop: CASSSPWTGNHEQYF. For the CDR3, the DNA is TGTGCCAGCAGCTCGCCCTGGACAGGTAACCACGAGCAGTACTTC.

There are a few counts of this clone. The gene calls are TRBV13 and TRBJ2-3; D might be TRBD2 (5 bases). Germline V lookup: CDR1 PRHDT, CDR2 FYEKMQ (reference sequence). The CDR3 runs 15 residues. V shed 5 bases and J shed 6 bases, with 18 bases lying between them. The CDR3 sequence is CASSTQPSRGDTQYF. The CDR3 DNA reads TGTGCCAGCAGCACCCAACCCTCGCGAGGGGATACGCAGTATTTT.

The rearrangement uses TRBV6-5 and TRBJ1-2, with D perhaps TRBD1 (6 bases). Trimming shortened V by 6 bases and J by 6 bases, and 14 bases separated the two germline ends. Germline CDR1 and CDR2: MNHEY and SVGAGI. The CDR3 length is 13 residues. The CDR3 DNA sequence: TGTGCCAGCAGCCTCAACAGGGTCCATGGCTACACCTTC. This sequence encodes CASSLNRVHGYTF.

This rearrangement joins TRBV2 to TRBJ1-2; TRBD1 might be the D (6 bases). With 5 bases removed from V and 5 bases from J, the gap between germline ends came to 18 bases. Germline CDR1 SNHLY, CDR2 FYNNEI. This CDR3 contains 15 residues. DNA of the CDR3: TGTGCCAGCAGTTCTAATCAGGGGCAGTGGTATGGCTACACCTTC. It translates to CASSSNQGQWYGYTF.

In this sample, this clone turned up once. CDR3 loop: CASSPGVSSYEQYF. The CDR3 DNA is TGTGCCAGCAGCCCCGGGGTCAGCTCCTACGAGCAGTACTTC. V gene TRBV11-2 combines with J gene TRBJ2-7; tentative D call: TRBD2 (5 bases). This CDR3 spans 14 amino acids. V shed 5 bases and J shed 0 bases, with 11 bases lying between them. Germline V gene data show CDR1 as SGHAT and CDR2 as FQNNGV.

This chain uses TRBV29-1 with TRBJ1-2, with TRBD1 as a possible D gene (6 bases). V lost 3 bases and J lost 5, with 16 bases in between. The V gene's germline CDR1 is SQVTM and CDR2 ANQGSEA. The CDR3 spans 14 residues. CDR3 sequence: CSVDPPDSRYGYTF. The CDR3 nucleotides are TGCAGCGTTGACCCTCCGGACAGTAGATATGGCTACACCTTC.

This clone was seen only once. In nucleotides, the CDR3 is TGCAGCGTGGTGGGACAGAGGAGCTCCTACGAGCAGTACTTC. Translating gives CSVVGQRSSYEQYF. The rearrangement uses TRBV29-1 and TRBJ2-7; 7 bases align to TRBD1. In germline, CDR1 is SQVTM, CDR2 ANQGSEA. The CDR3 is 14 residues long. The V gene end was trimmed by 6 bases and the J gene end by 0 bases; junction bases not matched to a gene: 8.

This clone was counted only a few times. The chain is built from TRBV30 and TRBJ2-7; 10 bases line up with TRBD1. The CDR3 is made up of 14 amino acids. V lost 2 bases and J lost 2; bases outside the gene matches: 3. The germline V gene has CDR1 GTSNPN and CDR2 SVGIG (reference sequence). The CDR3 protein is CAWSTGQGAYEQYF. For the CDR3, the DNA is TGTGCCTGGAGTACAGGACAGGGGGCCTACGAGCAGTACTTC.

This clone was observed a single time. V is TRBV11-2 and J is TRBJ2-7; maybe TRBD2 (6 bases). This CDR3 is 14 amino acids long. Between the trimmed V and J ends, which lost 4 bases and 3 bases, there was a span of 13 bases. Germline lookup yields CDR1 SGHAT and CDR2 FQNNGV. The CDR3: CASSSQEGIYEQYF. The DNA of the CDR3 is TGTGCCAGCAGCTCACAGGAGGGGATCTACGAGCAGTACTTC.

J is TRBJ2-5 and V is TRBV19, with 7 bases fitting TRBD2. This CDR3 is built from 15 residues. Trimming removed 6 bases from V and 4 bases from J; junction bases left unmatched: 11. CDR1 and CDR2 (germline): LNHDA, SQIVND (reference sequence). CDR3 nucleotide sequence: TGTGCCAGTAGCCTGGCCGGGGGGTCGAGAGAGACCCAGTACTTC. Its translation: CASSLAGGSRETQYF.

This chain connects TRBV9 to TRBJ1-1, with D possibly TRBD1 on 5 matching bases. With 7 bases removed from V and 0 bases from J, the gap between germline ends came to 16 bases. This CDR3 contains 15 residues. Germline-derived CDR1 and CDR2 are SGDLS and YYNGEE. CDR3 residues: CASGESQELNTEAFF. The CDR3 DNA is TGTGCCAGCGGGGAATCACAGGAACTGAACACTGAAGCTTTCTTT.

The chain employs TRBV18 and TRBJ2-5, with D possibly matching TRBD2 (5 bases). Trimming removed 3 bases at V and 4 bases at J, with 12 bases between. CDR1 and CDR2 (germline): KGHSH, LQKENI. This CDR3 is built from 14 residues. The CDR3 region has the DNA TGTGCCAGCTCACCCGACGGGGAGCGAGAGACCCAGTACTTC. Amino acids: CASSPDGERETQYF.

This clone has only a few counts. The chain employs TRBV5-1 and TRBJ2-7; D is uncertain. Germline lookup yields CDR1 SGHRS and CDR2 YFSETQ. The CDR3 runs 14 residues. V was trimmed by 1 base and J by 0 bases, leaving 8 bases between them. CDR3 sequence: CASSLTVSSYEQYF. The CDR3 nucleotides are TGCGCCAGCAGCTTGACGGTTAGCTCCTACGAGCAGTACTTC.

The rearrangement joins TRBV28 to TRBJ2-1, with TRBD2 matching 10 bases. This CDR3 has 16 residues. Looked up from germline, CDR1 is MDHEN and CDR2 is SYDVKM. V lost 4 bases to trimming and J lost 10 bases; unmatched junction nucleotides: 13. The chain's CDR3 is CASSSLAGEYVREQFF. The CDR3 region has the DNA TGTGCCAGCAGTTCCCTAGCGGGGGAGTATGTAAGGGAGCAGTTCTTC.

Only one count was recorded for this clone. The chain employs TRBV6-1 and TRBJ2-2, with 10 nucleotides matching TRBD1. This CDR3 comprises 15 residues. J lost 4 bases, V lost 6 bases, and 5 bases had no gene match. The germline CDR1 and CDR2 sequences are MNHNS and SASEGT. The chain's CDR3 is CASRDRGEGTGELFF. Here the CDR3 DNA reads TGTGCCAGCAGGGACAGGGGGGAAGGCACCGGGGAGCTGTTTTTT.

This chain links TRBV12-5 with TRBJ1-5, with TRBD1 identical over 11 bases. The CDR3 totals 18 residues. V was clipped by 5 bases and J by 1 base; unmatched bases: 10. CDR1 LGHNT and CDR2 FRNRAP come from the germline V gene. CDR3: CASGDRDRGYPSNQPQHF. CDR3 nucleotide sequence: TGTGCTAGTGGTGACCGGGACAGGGGGTATCCCAGCAATCAGCCCCAGCATTTT.

The V call is TRBV5-6, the J call TRBJ2-3, with a possible D match to TRBD1 (6 bases). The germline gives CDR1 SGHDT, CDR2 YYEEEE. Trimming removed 3 bases from V and 2 bases from J, with 13 bases in between. CDR3 length: 15 amino acids. CDR3 residues: CASSSRQVSTDTQYF. The CDR3 DNA reads as TGTGCCAGCAGCTCTCGACAGGTGTCCACAGATACGCAGTATTTT. Complete variable domain (other parts from reference TRBV5-6 and TRBJ2-3): DAGVTQSPTHLIKTRGQQVTLRCSPKSGHDTVSWYQQALGQGPQFIFQYYEEEERQRGNFPDRFSGHQFPNYSSELNVNALLLGDSALYLCASSSRQVSTDTQYFGPGTRLTVL.